Given below is one T cell receptor (beta chain) in context. The antigen is undetermined. TCR beta CDR3 region amplification was performed from RNA transcripts. First-round RT-PCR with HTBI primers amplified the TCR CDR3 region. TCRdb ran MiXCR on the multiplex PCR reads and lists one entry per CDR3 protein. This sample yields around 290,000 distinct CDR3 sequences, of which around 13% are seen a single time; 7.9% belongs to the top ten. The data belong to a study of T cells in Graves' hyperthyroidism and ophthalmopathy. This CDR3 spans 13 amino acids. Trimming left V 4 bases short and J 6 bases short, with 13 bases between. Germline V gives CDR1 SGHKS, CDR2 YYEKEE (reference sequence). General study results and limits: Researchers found most expanded thyroid clonotypes above 0.001 in blood as well.

Over 18 months, lack of ophthalmopathy progression marked Graves' hyperthyroidism as stable. Diagnoses were made from clinical symptoms, serum measures (thyroxine and TRAb), thyroid ultrasound and orbital computed tomography. PBMCs came from about 10 ml fresh peripheral blood. The source of this sequence is a woman in her thirties or forties with Graves' hyperthyroidism. J is TRBJ1-2 and V is TRBV5-5; D possibly corresponds to TRBD1 (6 bases). What was sequenced was blood. The CDR3 protein is CASSQTGVHGYTF. The CDR3 nucleotides read TGTGCCAGCAGCCAGACAGGAGTCCATGGCTACACCTTC.